Detailed here is one T cell receptor (beta chain). The data stem from a study of OX40 agonist ivuxolimab in advanced cancers. Overall study context: One hepatocellular carcinoma and two cutaneous melanoma patients partially responded.

Sequencing was performed with immunoSEQ multiplex PCR; in TCRdb, only in-frame clones are kept and a portion is missing. The sample has around 51,000 clones, approximately 90% seen once; the top ten hold about a tenth. Between the trimmed V and J ends, which lost 0 bases and 5 bases, there was a span of 10 bases. This CDR3 region has 14 residues. Germline-derived CDR1 and CDR2 are SGHAT and FQNNGV. Sequenced here: CD4+ or CD8+ T cells sorted from blood, sampled in a trial of the OX40 agonist ivuxolimab. This receptor was obtained from an adult with an advanced solid tumor such as melanoma, head and neck, liver or kidney cancer. The V gene is TRBV11-2, the J gene TRBJ1-2; D gene uncertain. The chain's CDR3 is CASSLDLSGYGYTF. The CDR3 region has the DNA TGTGCCAGCAGCTTAGATCTAAGCGGGTATGGCTACACCTTC. The complete variable domain, with remaining parts taken from reference TRBV11-2 and TRBJ1-2, reads EAGVAQSPRYKIIEKRQSVAFWCNPISGHATLYWYQQILGQGPKLLIQFQNNGVVDDSQLPKDRFSAERLKGVDSTLKIQPAKLEDSAVYLCASSLDLSGYGYTFGSGTRLTVV.